This T cell receptor (beta chain) was captured in a study of cytomegalovirus exposure and HLA in healthy donors. PCR employed 60 Vbeta and 13 Jbeta primers. Sequenced by immunoSEQ multiplex PCR; TCRdb stores in-frame clones only, minus some. The sample includes approximately 77,000 clones, roughly 76% of them seen just once. The V end was cut by 5 bases, the J end by 1 base, with 15 bases between. The CDR3 spans 15 residues. Germline V gene lookup returns CDR1 LNHDA and CDR2 SQIVND (reference sequence). Every donor was a healthy person donating bone marrow. Sequenced sample: PBMCs. The clonotype was recovered from a male donor in good health and CMV-seropositive. The rearrangement joins TRBV19 to TRBJ2-7; tentatively, D is TRBD1 (5 bases). The CDR3 sequence: CASSGEIGASYEQYF. In nucleotides, the CDR3 is TGTGCCAGTAGTGGAGAGATTGGGGCATCCTACGAGCAGTACTTC.